This T cell receptor (beta chain) was retrieved from a study of cytomegalovirus exposure and HLA in healthy donors (dated by TCRdb to about 2017). Regarding the study in general: According to a later analysis, the approximately 120 validation repertoires were produced on the same platform as the approximately 690 repertoires of the first cohort. High-throughput TCR immunosequencing, statistical association of individual TCRs with disease status, and machine learning were combined to predict cytomegalovirus infection status. The study aimed to test whether signatures of past pathogen exposure could be identified by cataloging public T cell receptors. Besides the first cohort of some 670 subjects, a separate validation cohort made up of roughly 120 different subjects was used. The full study reports these points: According to the authors, the approach could potentially be generalized to other disease states and immunological phenotypes. Subsequent analysis determined that TCRs grouped into clusters in the first cohort also showed a tendency toward co-occurrence across the 130 or so validation repertoires, and 85% to 95% of cluster scores exceeded 0. The study listed 150 to 200 TCR beta chains as associated with cytomegalovirus. In vitro tests confirmed that a few of the cytomegalovirus-associated TCR beta chains recognize cytomegalovirus antigens. Most TCR sequences were seen in very few donors, while some public TCRs were found in many individuals. The classifier was reported to diagnose cytomegalovirus status with high specificity and sensitivity in both the original cohort and the validation cohort. A later analysis lacked HLA typing for the validation cohort, so it scored co-occurrence in that cohort across all 110 or so repertoires.

The donors belonged to the validation cohort of about 130 subjects, which was separate from the roughly 700-subject first cohort. Preparation of the library involved the immunoSEQ multiplex PCR assay. For the original study's pipeline: A statistical classification framework was built for diagnosing cytomegalovirus status from the catalog of TCR beta chain sequences. The source is immuneACCESS, and TCRdb retained only in-frame sequences with V and J called. Part of the clones is not carried over; for the studies checked, unresolved V genes explain less than half of this, and the remainder is unexplained. V and J calls and clone size are as listed in that table; D and trimming were resolved from the DNA. The sample table records some 170,000 clones; just under 85% of these occur just once. The ten largest clones represent approximately 2.4% of the sample. Regarding this clone: Its antigen target is currently unknown. The sample holds no much larger clone one base away, and base qualities are not on file.

Sequenced input: PBMCs. The clonotype comes from a man younger than 45 in good health and CMV-seropositive.

The CDR3 sequence is CASTLSGRGRAFF. The DNA reads TGTGCCAGCACCCTCTCAGGGCGGGGGCGAGCTTTCTTT. The rearrangement joined TRBV11-2 to TRBJ1-1; TRBD1 is a possible D gene, resting on 6 matching bases. The germline ends are 19 bases apart after V is trimmed by 7 bases and J by 10 bases. Taken from the germline V gene, the CDR1 and CDR2 loops are SGHAT and FQNNGV. Inclusive of the bounding cysteine and phenylalanine, the CDR3 is 13 residues long. Only the CDR3 DNA is retained, 39 bases long and in frame from the first base.